This entry concerns a single T cell receptor (beta chain). Its specificity is unknown. The CDR3 totals 15 residues. CDR1 MNHEY and CDR2 SVGAGI come from the germline V gene. With 2 bases removed from V and 7 bases from J, the gap between germline ends came to 15 bases. The assay was immunoSEQ multiplex PCR, and TCRdb's table has in-frame clones only and misses some. The table lists roughly 3,500 clones, more than 70% of them singletons, with nearly 5.5% in the top ten. The entry originates in a study of immune evolution from preneoplasia to lung adenocarcinoma. Study-wide findings and caveats: Later-stage lesions appeared to have more T cells, more diversity, less clonality.

H&E slides confirmed each diagnosis, reviewed by two pathologists independently. The sequencing input was FFPE lung adenocarcinoma in situ tissue. V usage is TRBV6-5 and J usage is TRBJ1-5, with D possibly being TRBD1 (5 bases). The receptor was isolated from a person between 65 and 80 years old with lung adenocarcinoma. CDR3 sequence (DNA): TGTGCCAGCAGTTACAACTCAGGCGCAGGGCAGCCCCAGCATTTT. It yields the protein CASSYNSGAGQPQHF.